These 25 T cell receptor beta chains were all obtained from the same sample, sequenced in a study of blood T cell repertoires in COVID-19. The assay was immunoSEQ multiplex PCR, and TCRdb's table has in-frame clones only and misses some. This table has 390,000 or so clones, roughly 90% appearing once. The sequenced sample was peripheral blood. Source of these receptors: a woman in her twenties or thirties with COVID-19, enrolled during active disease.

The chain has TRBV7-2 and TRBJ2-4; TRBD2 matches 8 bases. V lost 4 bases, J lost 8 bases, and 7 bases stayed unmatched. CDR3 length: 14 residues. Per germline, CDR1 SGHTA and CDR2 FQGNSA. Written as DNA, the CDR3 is TGTGCCAGCAGCTCGGGAGGGAGTCTAGACATTCAGTACTTC. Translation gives CASSSGGSLDIQYF.

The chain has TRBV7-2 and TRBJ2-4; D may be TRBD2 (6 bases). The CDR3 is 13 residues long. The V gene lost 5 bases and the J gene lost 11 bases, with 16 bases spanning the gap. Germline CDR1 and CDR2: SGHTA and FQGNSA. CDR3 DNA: TGTGCCAGCAGCGCCCCGGGACTTAATTTTCAGTACTTC. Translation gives CASSAPGLNFQYF.

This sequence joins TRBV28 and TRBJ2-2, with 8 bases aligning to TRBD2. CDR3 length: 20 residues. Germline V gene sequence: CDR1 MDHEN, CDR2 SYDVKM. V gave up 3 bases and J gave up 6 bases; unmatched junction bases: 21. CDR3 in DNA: TGTGCCAGCAGTTTTCGGCGGGGGGCGTATTTCGGCCCCTCCGCCGGGGAGCTGTTTTTT. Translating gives CASSFRRGAYFGPSAGELFF. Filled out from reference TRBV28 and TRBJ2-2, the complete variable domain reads DVKVTQSSRYLVKRTGEKVFLECVQDMDHENMFWYRQDPGLGLRLIYFSYDVKMKEKGDIPEGYSVSREKKERFSLILESASTNQTSMYLCASSFRRGAYFGPSAGELFFGEGSRLTVL.

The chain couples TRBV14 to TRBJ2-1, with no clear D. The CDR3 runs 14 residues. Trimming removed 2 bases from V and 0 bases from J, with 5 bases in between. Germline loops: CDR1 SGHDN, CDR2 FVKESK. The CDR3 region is CASSQLSSYNEQFF. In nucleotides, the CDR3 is TGTGCCAGCAGCCAACTAAGCTCCTACAATGAGCAGTTCTTC. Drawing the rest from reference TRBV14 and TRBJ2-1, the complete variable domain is EAGVTQFPSHSVIEKGQTVTLRCDPISGHDNLYWYRRVMGKEIKFLLHFVKESKQDESGMPNNRFLAERTGGTYSTLKVQPAELEDSGVYFCASSQLSSYNEQFFGPGTRLTVL.

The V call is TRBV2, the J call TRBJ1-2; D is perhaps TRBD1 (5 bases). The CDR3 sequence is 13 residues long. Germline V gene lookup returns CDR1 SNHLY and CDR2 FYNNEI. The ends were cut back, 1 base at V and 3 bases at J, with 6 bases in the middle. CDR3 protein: CASSEGQYYGYTF. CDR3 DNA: TGTGCCAGCAGTGAAGGACAGTACTATGGCTACACCTTC.

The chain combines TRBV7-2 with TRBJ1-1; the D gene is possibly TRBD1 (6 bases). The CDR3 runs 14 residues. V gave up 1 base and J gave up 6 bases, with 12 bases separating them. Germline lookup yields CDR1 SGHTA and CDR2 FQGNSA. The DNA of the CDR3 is TGTGCCAGCAGCTTAGTGGCGGGGGGCCCTGAAGCTTTCTTT. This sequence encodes CASSLVAGGPEAFF.

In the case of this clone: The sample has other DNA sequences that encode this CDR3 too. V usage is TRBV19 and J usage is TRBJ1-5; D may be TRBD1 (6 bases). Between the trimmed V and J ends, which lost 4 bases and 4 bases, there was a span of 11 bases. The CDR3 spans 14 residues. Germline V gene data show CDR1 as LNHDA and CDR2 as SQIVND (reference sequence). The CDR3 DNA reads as TGTGCCAGTAGTAAGGGCCAGGGGAATCAGCCCCAGCATTTT. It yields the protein CASSKGQGNQPQHF.

The CDR3 sequence is CASSPIPGEAFF. The CDR3 nucleotides read TGTGCCAGCTCACCAATCCCGGGTGAAGCTTTCTTT. V is TRBV18 and J is TRBJ1-1; D is uncertain. CDR1 is KGHSH, CDR2 LQKENI, per germline. Trimming cost V 2 bases and J 7 bases, with 8 bases left between them. The CDR3 contains 12 residues.

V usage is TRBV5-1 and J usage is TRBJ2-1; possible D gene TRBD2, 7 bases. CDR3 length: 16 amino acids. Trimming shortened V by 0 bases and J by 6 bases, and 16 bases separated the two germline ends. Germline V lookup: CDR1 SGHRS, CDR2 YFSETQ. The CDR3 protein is CASSLALRGGTNEQFF. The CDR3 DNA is TGCGCCAGCAGCTTGGCACTAAGGGGGGGAACCAATGAGCAGTTCTTC.

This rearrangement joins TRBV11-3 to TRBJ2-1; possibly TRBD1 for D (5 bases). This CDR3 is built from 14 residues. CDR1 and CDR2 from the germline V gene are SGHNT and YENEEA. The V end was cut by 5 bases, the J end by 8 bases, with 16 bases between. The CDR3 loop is CASSTTQGSHEQFF. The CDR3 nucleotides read TGTGCCAGCAGCACGACTCAGGGCAGCCATGAGCAGTTCTTC.

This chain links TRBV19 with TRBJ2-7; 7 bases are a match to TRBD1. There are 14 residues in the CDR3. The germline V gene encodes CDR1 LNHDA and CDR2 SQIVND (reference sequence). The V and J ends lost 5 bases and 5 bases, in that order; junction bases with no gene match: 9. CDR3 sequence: CASSLRQGSHEQYF. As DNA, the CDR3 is TGTGCCAGTAGTCTTCGACAGGGTAGCCACGAGCAGTACTTC. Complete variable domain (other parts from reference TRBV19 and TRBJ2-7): DGGITQSPKYLFRKEGQNVTLSCEQNLNHDAMYWYRQDPGQGLRLIYYSQIVNDFQKGDIAEGYSVSREKKESFPLTVTSAQKNPTAFYLCASSLRQGSHEQYFGPGTRLTVT.

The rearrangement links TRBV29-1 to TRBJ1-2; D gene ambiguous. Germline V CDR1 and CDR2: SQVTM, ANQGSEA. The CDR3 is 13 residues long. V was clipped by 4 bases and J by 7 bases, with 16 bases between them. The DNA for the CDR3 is TGCAGCGTTGTATTACTTCTTCGGGGTGGCTACACCTTC. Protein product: CSVVLLLRGGYTF.

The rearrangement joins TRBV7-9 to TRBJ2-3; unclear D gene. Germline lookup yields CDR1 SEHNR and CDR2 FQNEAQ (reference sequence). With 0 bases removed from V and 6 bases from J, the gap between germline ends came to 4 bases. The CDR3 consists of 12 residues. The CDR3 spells CASSLARDTQYF. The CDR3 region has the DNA TGTGCCAGCAGCTTAGCGAGGGATACGCAGTATTTT. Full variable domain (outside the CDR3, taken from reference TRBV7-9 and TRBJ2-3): DTGVSQNPRHKITKRGQNVTFRCDPISEHNRLYWYRQTLGQGPEFLTYFQNEAQLEKSRLLSDRFSAERPKGSFSTLEIQRTEQGDSAMYLCASSLARDTQYFGPGTRLTVL.

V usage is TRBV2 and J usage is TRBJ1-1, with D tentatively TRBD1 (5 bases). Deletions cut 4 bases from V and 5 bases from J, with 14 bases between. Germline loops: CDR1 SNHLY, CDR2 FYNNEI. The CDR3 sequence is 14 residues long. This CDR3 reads CASSVSGTRTEAFF. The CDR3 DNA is TGTGCCAGCAGTGTCTCGGGGACTAGGACTGAAGCTTTCTTT.

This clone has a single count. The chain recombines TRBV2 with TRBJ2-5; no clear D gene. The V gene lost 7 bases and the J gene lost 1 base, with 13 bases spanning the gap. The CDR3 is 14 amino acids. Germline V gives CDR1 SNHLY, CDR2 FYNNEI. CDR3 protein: CASTGPLPQETQYF. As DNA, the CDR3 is TGTGCCAGCACTGGGCCCCTTCCCCAAGAGACCCAGTACTTC. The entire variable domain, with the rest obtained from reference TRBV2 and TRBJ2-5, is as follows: EPEVTQTPSHQVTQMGQEVILRCVPISNHLYFYWYRQILGQKVEFLVSFYNNEISEKSEIFDDQFSVERPDGSNFTLKIRSTKLEDSAMYFCASTGPLPQETQYFGPGTRLLVL.

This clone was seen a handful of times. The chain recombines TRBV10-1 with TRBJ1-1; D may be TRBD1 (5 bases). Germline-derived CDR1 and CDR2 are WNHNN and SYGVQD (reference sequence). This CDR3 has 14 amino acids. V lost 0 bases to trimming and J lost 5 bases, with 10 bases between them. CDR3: CASSESGGITEAFF. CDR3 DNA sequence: TGCGCCAGCAGTGAGTCGGGGGGGATAACTGAAGCTTTCTTT.

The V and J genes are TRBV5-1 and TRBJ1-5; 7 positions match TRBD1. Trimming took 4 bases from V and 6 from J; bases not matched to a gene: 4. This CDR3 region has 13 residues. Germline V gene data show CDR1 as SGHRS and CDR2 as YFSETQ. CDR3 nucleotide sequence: TGCGCCAGCAGCCCGACAGGGACTCAGCCCCAGCATTTT. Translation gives CASSPTGTQPQHF.

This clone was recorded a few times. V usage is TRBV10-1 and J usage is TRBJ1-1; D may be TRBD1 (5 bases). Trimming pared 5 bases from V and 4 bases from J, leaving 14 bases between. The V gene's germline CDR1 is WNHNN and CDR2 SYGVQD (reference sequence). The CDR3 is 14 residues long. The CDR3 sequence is CASSPAGRGTEAFF. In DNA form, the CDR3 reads TGCGCCAGCAGTCCCGCCGGGAGGGGCACTGAAGCTTTCTTT.

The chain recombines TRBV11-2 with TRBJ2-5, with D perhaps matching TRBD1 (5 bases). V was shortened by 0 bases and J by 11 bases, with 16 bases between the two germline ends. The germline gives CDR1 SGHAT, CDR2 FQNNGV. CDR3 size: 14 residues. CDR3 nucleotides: TGTGCCAGCAGCTTAGAATCAATGGGGCAGGGTCAGTACTTC. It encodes CASSLESMGQGQYF.

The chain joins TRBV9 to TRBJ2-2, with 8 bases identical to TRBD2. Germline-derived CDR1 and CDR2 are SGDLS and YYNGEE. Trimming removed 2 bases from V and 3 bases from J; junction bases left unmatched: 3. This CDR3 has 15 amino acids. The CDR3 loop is CASSVSGSYTGELFF. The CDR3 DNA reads TGTGCCAGCAGCGTGAGCGGGAGCTACACCGGGGAGCTGTTTTTT.

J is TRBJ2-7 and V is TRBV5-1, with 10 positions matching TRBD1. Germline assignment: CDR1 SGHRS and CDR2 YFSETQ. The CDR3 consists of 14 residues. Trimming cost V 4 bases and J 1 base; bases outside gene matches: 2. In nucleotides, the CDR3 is TGCGCCAGCAGCCGGGGACAGGGGTCCTACGAGCAGTACTTC. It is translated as CASSRGQGSYEQYF.

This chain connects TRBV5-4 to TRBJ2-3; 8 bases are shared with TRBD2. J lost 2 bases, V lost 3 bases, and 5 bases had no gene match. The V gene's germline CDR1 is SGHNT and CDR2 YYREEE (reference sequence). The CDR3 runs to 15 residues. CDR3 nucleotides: TGTGCCAGCAGCTCGGGACTAGGTTCCACAGATACGCAGTATTTT. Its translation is CASSSGLGSTDTQYF.

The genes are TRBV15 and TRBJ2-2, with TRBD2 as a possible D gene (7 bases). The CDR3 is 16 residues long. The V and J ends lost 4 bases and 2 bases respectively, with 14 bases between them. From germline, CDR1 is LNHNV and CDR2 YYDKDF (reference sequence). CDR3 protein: CATSTPRGANTGELFF. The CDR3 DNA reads TGTGCCACCAGCACCCCTCGGGGGGCCAACACCGGGGAGCTGTTTTTT.

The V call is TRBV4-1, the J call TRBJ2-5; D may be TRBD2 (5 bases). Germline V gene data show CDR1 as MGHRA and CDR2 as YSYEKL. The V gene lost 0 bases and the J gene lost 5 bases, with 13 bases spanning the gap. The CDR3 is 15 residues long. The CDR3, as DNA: TGCGCCAGCAGCCAAGATTCGTCGCGAGGGGAGACCCAGTACTTC. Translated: CASSQDSSRGETQYF.

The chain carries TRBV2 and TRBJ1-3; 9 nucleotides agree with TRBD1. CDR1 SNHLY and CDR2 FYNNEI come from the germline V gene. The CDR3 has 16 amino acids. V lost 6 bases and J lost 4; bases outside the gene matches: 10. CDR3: CASRYQTGGDGNTIYF. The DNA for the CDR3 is TGTGCCAGCAGATACCAAACAGGGGGCGACGGAAACACCATATATTTT.